These T cell receptor beta chains were read from a single sample in a study of blood T cells in healthy people across ages. TCRdb used MiXCR to reprocess the 5' RACE reads, holding one entry per CDR3 protein. The sample yields about 830,000 distinct CDR3 sequences, about 59% seen once. The sequenced sample was blood. Every receptor here comes from a man under 40 in good health. The CDR3 runs from the conserved cysteine through the conserved F or W. A D gene is named only where the DNA matches it firmly. A clone size is listed for some rows: how often the clone was seen (once, few, many), or a class if it is expanded.

>13|.|TRBV29-1|TRBJ2-1|many
CSVEAGVANEQFF
TGCAGCGTTGAGGCCGGGGTAGCTAATGAGCAGTTCTTC
>16|TRBD2|TRBV6-2/TRBV6-3|TRBJ2-1|.
CASSTGASGRHNEQFF
TGTGCCAGCAGTACCGGGGCTAGCGGCCGACACAATGAGCAGTTCTTC
>12|.|TRBV6-5|TRBJ2-7|few
CASSHTAYEQYF
TGTGCCAGCAGCCATACAGCCTACGAGCAGTACTTC
>13|.|TRBV29-1|TRBJ1-5|.
CSVQGNSNQPQHF
TGCAGCGTTCAGGGAAATAGCAATCAGCCCCAGCATTTT
>15|TRBD2|TRBV7-2|TRBJ2-4|.
CASSLATSGVGIQYF
TGTGCCAGCAGCTTAGCGACTAGCGGGGTTGGCATTCAGTACTTC
>14|.|TRBV6-5|TRBJ2-1|.
CASTQNPPPHEQFF
TGTGCCAGCACGCAGAACCCCCCTCCCCATGAGCAGTTCTTC
>16|.|TRBV20-1|TRBJ1-2|.
CSARDGGDLANYGYTF
TGCAGTGCTAGAGATGGGGGCGATCTAGCTAACTATGGCTACACCTTC
>14|TRBD2|TRBV20-1|TRBJ2-3|.
CSATGAGGIDTQYF
TGCAGTGCAACGGGGGCGGGGGGGATAGATACGCAGTATTTT
>14|.|TRBV14|TRBJ2-1|.
CASSPRWQGLEQFF
TGTGCCAGCAGCCCGCGGTGGCAGGGGCTTGAGCAGTTCTTC
>16|.|TRBV10-3|TRBJ1-3|.
CAISEEMRGTGNTIYF
TGTGCCATCAGTGAGGAAATGCGGGGGACTGGAAACACCATATATTTT
>12|.|TRBV5-1|TRBJ1-2|.
CASKRVGYGYTF
TGCGCCAGTAAGAGGGTTGGCTATGGCTACACCTTC
>14|.|TRBV3-1|TRBJ1-1|.
CASSYQHRGTEAFF
TGTGCCAGCAGTTATCAGCATCGGGGCACTGAAGCTTTCTTT
>16|.|TRBV5-6|TRBJ2-1|few
CASSLGHRSSYNEQFF
TGTGCCAGCAGCTTGGGACATCGGTCCTCCTACAATGAGCAGTTCTTC
>13|.|TRBV7-9|TRBJ1-2|.
CASSRRGGYGYTF
TGTGCCAGCAGCCGTAGGGGGGGCTATGGCTACACCTTC
>15|TRBD1|TRBV10-3|TRBJ2-5|.
CAITKGTGGAETQYF
TGTGCCATCACTAAGGGGACAGGGGGCGCGGAGACCCAGTACTTC
>16|.|TRBV12-3/TRBV12-4|TRBJ2-3|.
CASSHGTVLSTDTQYF
TGTGCCAGCAGTCATGGGACTGTTCTTAGCACAGATACGCAGTATTTT
>14|TRBD1|TRBV20-1|TRBJ1-1|.
CSAKNRGRNTEAFF
TGCAGTGCTAAAAACAGGGGGAGGAACACTGAAGCTTTCTTT
>15|.|TRBV12-3/TRBV12-4|TRBJ2-7|.
CASSLSEAPSYEQYF
TGTGCCAGCAGTTTAAGTGAAGCCCCCTCCTACGAGCAGTACTTC
>15|.|TRBV5-1|TRBJ1-1|.
CASSLAGEMNTEAFF
TGCGCCAGCAGCTTGGCCGGGGAGATGAACACTGAAGCTTTCTTT
>13|TRBD1|TRBV4-3|TRBJ1-2|.
CASGGTDHYGYTF
TGCGCCAGCGGAGGGACAGACCATTATGGCTACACCTTC
>13|.|TRBV6-5|TRBJ2-1|.
CASRPGQHNEQFF
TGTGCCAGCAGGCCTGGACAACACAATGAGCAGTTCTTC
>16|.|TRBV7-2|TRBJ2-1|once
CASSPSVTPSLNEQFF
TGTGCCAGCAGCCCCTCGGTCACACCCTCCCTAAATGAGCAGTTCTTC
>15|.|TRBV6-2/TRBV6-3|TRBJ2-5|.
CASSGSKARQETQYF
TGTGCCAGCAGTGGGTCAAAAGCGAGGCAAGAGACCCAGTACTTC
>15|TRBD1|TRBV15|TRBJ2-3|.
CATRGQTLSTDTQYF
TGTGCCACCCGGGGACAGACACTTAGCACAGATACGCAGTATTTT
>15|.|TRBV3-1|TRBJ1-2|.
CASSQVLFGGLGYTF
TGTGCCAGCAGCCAAGTCCTATTTGGGGGGCTTGGCTACACCTTC
>12|.|TRBV27|TRBJ1-2|.
CASYRGDYGYTF
TGTGCCAGTTATCGGGGGGACTATGGCTACACCTTC
>14|.|TRBV7-7|TRBJ2-5|.
CASSRGGGEETQYF
TGTGCCAGCAGCCGCGGAGGGGGTGAAGAGACCCAGTACTTC
>14|.|TRBV15|TRBJ1-1|.
CATNSFVPDTEAFF
TGTGCCACCAACAGCTTCGTACCCGACACTGAAGCTTTCTTT
>14|.|TRBV18|TRBJ1-1|.
CASSLSRLNTEAFF
TGTGCCAGCTCACTGTCCCGGTTGAACACTGAAGCTTTCTTT
>14|.|TRBV20-1|TRBJ2-7|.
CSASREGRGYEQYF
TGCAGTGCTAGCAGGGAAGGAAGGGGGTACGAGCAGTACTTC
>13|.|TRBV9|TRBJ2-1|.
CASSVDGTEEQFF
TGTGCCAGCAGCGTAGATGGCACAGAAGAGCAGTTCTTC
>14|TRBD1|TRBV12-3/TRBV12-4|TRBJ1-4|.
CASSWDRGNEKLFF
TGTGCCAGCAGCTGGGACAGGGGTAATGAAAAACTGTTTTTT
>15|.|TRBV15|TRBJ1-4|.
CATSRSRDGNEKLFF
TGTGCCACCAGCAGATCCCGGGACGGAAATGAAAAACTGTTTTTT
>16|.|TRBV4-2|TRBJ2-3|once
CASSQEPRLSTDTQYF
TGTGCCAGCAGCCAAGAACCCCGACTAAGCACAGATACGCAGTATTTT
>17|TRBD2|TRBV6-2/TRBV6-3|TRBJ2-3|few
CASTGLAGGFFTDTQYF
TGTGCCAGCACCGGACTAGCGGGGGGGTTCTTCACAGATACGCAGTATTTT
>20|.|TRBV29-1|TRBJ1-4|.
CSVSPPGGYGALATNEKLFF
TGCAGCGTCTCCCCACCGGGGGGTTATGGCGCTCTAGCAACTAATGAAAAACTGTTTTTT
>13|.|TRBV4-2|TRBJ2-7|once
CASSQDGRWEQYF
TGTGCCAGCAGCCAAGACGGACGGTGGGAGCAGTACTTC
>16|TRBD2|TRBV3-1|TRBJ2-7|.
CASSSQAGASYNEQYF
TGTGCCAGCAGCTCCCAAGCGGGGGCCTCCTACAATGAGCAGTACTTC
>17|.|TRBV6-5|TRBJ2-3|.
CASSYPSSGTSTDTQYF
TGTGCCAGCAGTTACCCTAGCAGCGGAACTAGCACAGATACGCAGTATTTT
>13|.|TRBV27|TRBJ2-1|.
CASSPSRDNEQFF
TGTGCCAGCAGTCCCTCCCGGGACAATGAGCAGTTCTTC
>12|.|TRBV7-2|TRBJ2-7|.
CASSSLSEEQYF
TGTGCCAGCAGCTCCTTAAGTGAGGAGCAGTACTTC
>11|.|TRBV24-1|TRBJ2-2|.
CATSEAGELFF
TGTGCCACCAGTGAGGCCGGGGAGCTGTTTTTT
>14|.|TRBV6-2/TRBV6-3|TRBJ2-7|.
CASSTTKVGLEQYF
TGTGCCAGCAGCACGACAAAAGTGGGCCTCGAGCAGTACTTC
>13|.|TRBV9|TRBJ1-4|.
CASSPTGVEKLFF
TGTGCCAGCAGCCCTACGGGGGTAGAAAAACTGTTTTTT
>16|.|TRBV6-5|TRBJ2-5|.
CASSYDRSGLGETQYF
TGTGCCAGCAGTTACGACAGGTCGGGGCTGGGGGAGACCCAGTACTTC